This T cell receptor (beta chain) was identified in a study of cytomegalovirus exposure and HLA in healthy donors. Trimming removed 1 base from V and 0 bases from J, with 9 bases in between. The CDR3 extends over 15 amino acids. The germline CDR1 and CDR2 sequences are SGHTA and FQGNSA. The PCR ran on 60 Vbeta and 13 Jbeta primers. Here immunoSEQ multiplex PCR was the method, and the copy in TCRdb shows in-frame clones only, minus some. The sample includes some 140,000 clones, about 9.1% seen only once; the top ten take more than 6.5%. The sample holds a few counts of this clone. The TCR originated in a woman aged 35 to 49 in good health and CMV-seropositive. The V gene is TRBV7-2, the J gene TRBJ1-1; D is perhaps TRBD1 (6 bases). The source material was PBMCs. CDR3 in amino acids: CASSLDNRVNTEAFF. The CDR3 nucleotides are TGTGCCAGCAGCTTAGATAACAGGGTGAACACTGAAGCTTTCTTT.